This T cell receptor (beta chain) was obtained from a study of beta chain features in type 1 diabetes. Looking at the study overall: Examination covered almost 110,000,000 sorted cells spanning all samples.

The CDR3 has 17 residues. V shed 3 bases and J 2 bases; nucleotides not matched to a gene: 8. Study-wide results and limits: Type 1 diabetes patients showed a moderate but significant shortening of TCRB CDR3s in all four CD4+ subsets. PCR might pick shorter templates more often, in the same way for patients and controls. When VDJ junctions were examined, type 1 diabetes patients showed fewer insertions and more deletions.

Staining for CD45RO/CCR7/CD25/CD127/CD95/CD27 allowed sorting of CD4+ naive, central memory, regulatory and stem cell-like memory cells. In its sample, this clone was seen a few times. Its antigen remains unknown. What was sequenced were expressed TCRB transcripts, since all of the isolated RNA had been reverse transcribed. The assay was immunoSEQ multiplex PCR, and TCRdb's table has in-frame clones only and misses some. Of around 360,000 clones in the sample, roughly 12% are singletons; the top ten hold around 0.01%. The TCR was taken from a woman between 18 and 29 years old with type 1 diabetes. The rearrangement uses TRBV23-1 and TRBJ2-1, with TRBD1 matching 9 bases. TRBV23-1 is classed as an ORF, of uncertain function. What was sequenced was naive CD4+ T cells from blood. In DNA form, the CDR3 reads TGCGCCAGCAGTCACTGGGGGGGGACAGGGCCCTACAATGAGCAGTTCTTC. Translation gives CASSHWGGTGPYNEQFF.